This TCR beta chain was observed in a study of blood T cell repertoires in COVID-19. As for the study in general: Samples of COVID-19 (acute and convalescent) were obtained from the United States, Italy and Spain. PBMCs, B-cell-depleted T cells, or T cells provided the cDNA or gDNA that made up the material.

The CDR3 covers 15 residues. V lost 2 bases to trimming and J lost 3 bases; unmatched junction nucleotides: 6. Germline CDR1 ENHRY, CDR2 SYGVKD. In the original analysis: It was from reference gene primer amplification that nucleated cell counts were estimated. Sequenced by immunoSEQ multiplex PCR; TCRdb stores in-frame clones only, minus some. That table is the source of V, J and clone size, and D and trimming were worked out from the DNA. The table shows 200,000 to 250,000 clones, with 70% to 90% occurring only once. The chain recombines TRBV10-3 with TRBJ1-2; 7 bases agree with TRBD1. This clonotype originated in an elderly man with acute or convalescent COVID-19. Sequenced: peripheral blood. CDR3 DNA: TGTGCCATCAGTGAGCGACAGGGTGTTGACTATGGCTACACCTTC. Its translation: CAISERQGVDYGYTF.